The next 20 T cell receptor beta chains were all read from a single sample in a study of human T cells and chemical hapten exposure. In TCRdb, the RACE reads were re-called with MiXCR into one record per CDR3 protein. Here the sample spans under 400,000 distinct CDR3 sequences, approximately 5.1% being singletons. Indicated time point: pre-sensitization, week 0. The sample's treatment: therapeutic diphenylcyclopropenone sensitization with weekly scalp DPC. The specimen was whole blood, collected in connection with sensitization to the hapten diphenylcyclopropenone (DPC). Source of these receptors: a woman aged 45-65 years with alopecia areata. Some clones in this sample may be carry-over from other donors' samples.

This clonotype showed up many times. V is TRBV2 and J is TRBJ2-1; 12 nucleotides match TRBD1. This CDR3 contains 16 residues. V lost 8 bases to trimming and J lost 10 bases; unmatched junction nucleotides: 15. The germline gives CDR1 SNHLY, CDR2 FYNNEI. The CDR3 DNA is TGTGCCAGCCTCCCTGACCGGGACAGGGGGCTTAGGGAGCAGTTCTTC. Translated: CASLPDRDRGLREQFF.

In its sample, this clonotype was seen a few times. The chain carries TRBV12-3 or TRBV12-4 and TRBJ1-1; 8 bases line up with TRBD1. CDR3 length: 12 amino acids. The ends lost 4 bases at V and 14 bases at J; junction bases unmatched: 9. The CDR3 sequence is CASSSSRTGPFF. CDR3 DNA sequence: TGTGCCAGCAGTTCGTCTCGGACAGGGCCATTCTTT.

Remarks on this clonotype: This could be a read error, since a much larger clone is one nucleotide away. CDR3 amino acids: CASGLNAGEISNSPLHF. The CDR3 DNA is TGTGCCAGCGGCTTAAACGCAGGGGAAATATCGAATTCACCCCTCCACTTT. This chain connects TRBV7-3 to TRBJ1-6; perhaps TRBD1 as D (6 bases). This CDR3 spans 17 amino acids. CDR1 is SGHTA, CDR2 FQGTGA, per germline. Variable domain in full (rest from reference TRBV7-3 and TRBJ1-6): GAGVSQTPSNKVTEKGKYVELRCDPISGHTALYWYRQSLGQGPEFLIYFQGTGAADDSGLPNDRFFAVRPEGSVSTLKIQRTERGDSAVYLCASGLNAGEISNSPLHFGNGTRLTVT.

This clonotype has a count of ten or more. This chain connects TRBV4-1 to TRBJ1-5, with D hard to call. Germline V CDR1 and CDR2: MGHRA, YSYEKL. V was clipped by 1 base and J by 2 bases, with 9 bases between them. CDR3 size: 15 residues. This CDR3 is CASSQVGLGNQPQHF. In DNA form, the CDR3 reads TGCGCCAGCAGCCAAGTCGGTTTGGGCAATCAGCCCCAGCATTTT.

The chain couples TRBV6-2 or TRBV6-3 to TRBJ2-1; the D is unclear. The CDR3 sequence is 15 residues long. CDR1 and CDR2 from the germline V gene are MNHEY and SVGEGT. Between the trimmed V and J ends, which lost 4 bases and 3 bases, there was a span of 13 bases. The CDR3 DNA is TGTGCCAGCAGTTCCGACTGGGCGGTCTACAATGAGCAGTTCTTC. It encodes CASSSDWAVYNEQFF.

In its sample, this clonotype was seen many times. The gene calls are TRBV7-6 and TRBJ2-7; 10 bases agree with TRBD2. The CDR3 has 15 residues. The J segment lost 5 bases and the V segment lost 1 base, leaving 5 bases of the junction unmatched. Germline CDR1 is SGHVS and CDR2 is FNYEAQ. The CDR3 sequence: CASSLVSSGGNEQYF. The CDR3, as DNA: TGTGCCAGCAGCTTAGTTTCTAGCGGGGGCAACGAGCAGTACTTC.

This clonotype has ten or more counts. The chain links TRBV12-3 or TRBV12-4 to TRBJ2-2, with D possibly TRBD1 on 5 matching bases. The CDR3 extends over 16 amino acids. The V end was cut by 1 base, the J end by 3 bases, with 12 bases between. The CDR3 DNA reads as TGTGCCAGCAGTTTAGTTCCAGGGCTCTACACCGGGGAGCTGTTTTTT. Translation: CASSLVPGLYTGELFF.

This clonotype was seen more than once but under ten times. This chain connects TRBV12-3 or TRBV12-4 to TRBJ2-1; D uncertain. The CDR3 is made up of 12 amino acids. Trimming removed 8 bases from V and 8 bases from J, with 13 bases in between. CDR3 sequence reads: CASLETVDEQFF. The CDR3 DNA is TGTGCCAGCTTAGAAACCGTGGATGAGCAGTTCTTC.

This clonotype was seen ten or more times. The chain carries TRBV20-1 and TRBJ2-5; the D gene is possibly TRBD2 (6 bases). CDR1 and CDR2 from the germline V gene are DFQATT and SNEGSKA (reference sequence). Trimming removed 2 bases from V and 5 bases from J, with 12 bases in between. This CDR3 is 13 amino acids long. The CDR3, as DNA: TGCAGTGCTAGAAAACTAGCAGCCGAGACCCAGTACTTC. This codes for CSARKLAAETQYF.

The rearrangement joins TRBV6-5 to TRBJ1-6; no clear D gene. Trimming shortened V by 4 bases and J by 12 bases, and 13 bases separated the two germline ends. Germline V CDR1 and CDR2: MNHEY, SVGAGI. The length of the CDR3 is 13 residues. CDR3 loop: CASSLGPSRPLHF. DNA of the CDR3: TGTGCCAGCAGTTTGGGCCCCAGCCGACCCCTCCACTTT.

CDR3 region: CASGLAGGPHEQYF. The CDR3 DNA sequence: TGCGCCAGCGGACTAGCGGGAGGGCCCCACGAGCAGTACTTC. The V gene is TRBV5-1, the J gene TRBJ2-7, with 15 positions matching TRBD2. V dropped 7 bases and J dropped 5; count of bases not matched to a gene: 4. From germline, CDR1 is SGHRS and CDR2 YFSETQ. This CDR3 comprises 14 residues.

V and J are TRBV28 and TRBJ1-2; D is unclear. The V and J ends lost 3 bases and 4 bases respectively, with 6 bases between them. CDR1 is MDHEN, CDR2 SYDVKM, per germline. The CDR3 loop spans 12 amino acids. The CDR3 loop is CASSLKFYGYTF. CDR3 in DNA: TGTGCCAGCAGTTTGAAATTCTATGGCTACACCTTC.

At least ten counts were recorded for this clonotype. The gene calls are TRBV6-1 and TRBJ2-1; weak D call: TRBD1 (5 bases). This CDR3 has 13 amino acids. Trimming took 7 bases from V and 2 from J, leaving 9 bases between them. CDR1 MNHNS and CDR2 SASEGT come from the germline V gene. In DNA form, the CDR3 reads TGTGCCAGCAACAGACAGACCTACAATGAGCAGTTCTTC. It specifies CASNRQTYNEQFF.

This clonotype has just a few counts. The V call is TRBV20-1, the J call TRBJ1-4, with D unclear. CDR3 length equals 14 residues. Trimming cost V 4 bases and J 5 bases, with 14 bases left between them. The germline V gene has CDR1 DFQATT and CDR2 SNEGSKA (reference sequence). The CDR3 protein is CSATQPFRNEKLFF. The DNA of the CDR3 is TGCAGTGCTACCCAACCTTTCAGGAATGAAAAACTGTTTTTT.

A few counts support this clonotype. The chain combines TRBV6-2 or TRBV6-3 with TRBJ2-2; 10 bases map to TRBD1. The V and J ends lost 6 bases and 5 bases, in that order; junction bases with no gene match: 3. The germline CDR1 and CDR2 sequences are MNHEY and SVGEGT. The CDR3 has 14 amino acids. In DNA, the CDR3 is TGTGCCAGCAGGGGGACAGGGGAAACCGGGGAGCTGTTTTTT. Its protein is CASRGTGETGELFF.

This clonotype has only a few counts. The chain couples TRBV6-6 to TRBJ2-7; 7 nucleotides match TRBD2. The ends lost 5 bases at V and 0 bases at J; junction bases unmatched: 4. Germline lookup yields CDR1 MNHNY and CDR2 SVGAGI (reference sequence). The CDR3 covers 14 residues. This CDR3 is CASSKAGSSYEQYF. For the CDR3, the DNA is TGTGCCAGCAGTAAAGCGGGGAGCTCCTACGAGCAGTACTTC.

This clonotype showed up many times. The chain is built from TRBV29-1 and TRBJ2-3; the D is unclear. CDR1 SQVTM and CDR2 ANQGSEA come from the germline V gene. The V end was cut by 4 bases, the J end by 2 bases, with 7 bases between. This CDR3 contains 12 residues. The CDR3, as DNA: TGCAGCGTTGTGGTGGACACAGATACGCAGTATTTT. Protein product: CSVVVDTDTQYF.

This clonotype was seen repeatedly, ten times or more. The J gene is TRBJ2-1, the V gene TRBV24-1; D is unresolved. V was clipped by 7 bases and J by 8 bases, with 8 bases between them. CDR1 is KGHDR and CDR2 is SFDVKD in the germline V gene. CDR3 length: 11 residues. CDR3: CATREGHEQFF. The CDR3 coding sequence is TGTGCCACCAGGGAAGGACATGAGCAGTTCTTC.

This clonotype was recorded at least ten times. The CDR3 here is CASSLGGWASPGHEQFF. The CDR3 nucleotides read TGTGCCAGCAGCTTGGGCGGTTGGGCCTCCCCAGGACATGAGCAGTTCTTC. V and J are TRBV5-5 and TRBJ2-1; unclear D gene. The V gene lost 0 bases and the J gene lost 8 bases, with 21 bases spanning the gap. The length of the CDR3 is 17 residues. CDR1 and CDR2 (germline): SGHKS, YYEKEE (reference sequence).

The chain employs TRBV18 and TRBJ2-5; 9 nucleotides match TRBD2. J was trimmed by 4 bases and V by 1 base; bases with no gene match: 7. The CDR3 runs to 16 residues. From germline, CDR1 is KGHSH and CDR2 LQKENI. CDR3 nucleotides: TGTGCCAGCTCACCACAGCTAGCGGGATTGGCAGAGACCCAGTACTTC. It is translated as CASSPQLAGLAETQYF.